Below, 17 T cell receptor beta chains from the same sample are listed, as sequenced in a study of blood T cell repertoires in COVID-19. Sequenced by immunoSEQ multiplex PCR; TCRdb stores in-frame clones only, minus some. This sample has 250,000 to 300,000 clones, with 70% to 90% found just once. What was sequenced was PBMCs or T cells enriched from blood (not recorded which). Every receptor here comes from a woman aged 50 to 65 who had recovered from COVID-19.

The CDR3 coding sequence is TGTGCCAGTAGTTTAAGTGGACAGCGTGCAACTAATGAAAAACTGTTTTTT. It specifies CASSLSGQRATNEKLFF. The rearrangement uses TRBV19 and TRBJ1-4; TRBD1 is a possible D gene (6 bases). The CDR3 sequence is 17 residues long. From germline, CDR1 is LNHDA and CDR2 SQIVND (reference sequence). V dropped 5 bases and J dropped 0 bases, with 16 bases sitting between them.

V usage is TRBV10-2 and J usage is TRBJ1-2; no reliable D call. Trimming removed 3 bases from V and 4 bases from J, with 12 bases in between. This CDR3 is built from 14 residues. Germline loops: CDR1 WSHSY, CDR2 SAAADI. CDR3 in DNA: TGCGCCAGCAGTGAATCTGCTAAGCCCTATGGCTACACCTTC. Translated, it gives CASSESAKPYGYTF.

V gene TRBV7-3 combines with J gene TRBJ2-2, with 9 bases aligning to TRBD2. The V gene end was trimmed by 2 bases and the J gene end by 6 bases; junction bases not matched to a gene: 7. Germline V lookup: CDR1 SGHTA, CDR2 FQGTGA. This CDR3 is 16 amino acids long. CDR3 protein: CASSLAAGGPSGELFF. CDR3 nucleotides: TGTGCCAGCAGCTTAGCGGCGGGAGGGCCATCCGGGGAGCTGTTTTTT.

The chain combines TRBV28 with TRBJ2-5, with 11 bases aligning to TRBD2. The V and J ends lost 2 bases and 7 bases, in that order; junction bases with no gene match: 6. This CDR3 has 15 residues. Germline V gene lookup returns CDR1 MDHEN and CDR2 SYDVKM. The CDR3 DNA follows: TGTGCCAGCAGTTTAAGATTCCTAGCGGGAGGGACCCAGTACTTC. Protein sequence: CASSLRFLAGGTQYF. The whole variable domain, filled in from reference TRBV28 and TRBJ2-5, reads DVKVTQSSRYLVKRTGEKVFLECVQDMDHENMFWYRQDPGLGLRLIYFSYDVKMKEKGDIPEGYSVSREKKERFSLILESASTNQTSMYLCASSLRFLAGGTQYFGPGTRLLVL.

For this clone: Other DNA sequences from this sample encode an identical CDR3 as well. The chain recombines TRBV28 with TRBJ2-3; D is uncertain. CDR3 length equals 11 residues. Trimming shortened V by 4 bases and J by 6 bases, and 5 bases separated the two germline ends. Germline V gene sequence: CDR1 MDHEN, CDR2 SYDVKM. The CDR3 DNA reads TGTGCCAGCAGTTCCACTGATACGCAGTATTTT. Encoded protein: CASSSTDTQYF.

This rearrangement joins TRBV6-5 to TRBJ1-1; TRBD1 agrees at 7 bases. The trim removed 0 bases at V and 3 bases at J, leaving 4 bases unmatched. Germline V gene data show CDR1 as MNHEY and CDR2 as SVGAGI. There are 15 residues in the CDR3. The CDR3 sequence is CASSYSRGLYTEAFF. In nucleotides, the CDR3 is TGTGCCAGCAGTTACTCGAGGGGGCTGTACACTGAAGCTTTCTTT.

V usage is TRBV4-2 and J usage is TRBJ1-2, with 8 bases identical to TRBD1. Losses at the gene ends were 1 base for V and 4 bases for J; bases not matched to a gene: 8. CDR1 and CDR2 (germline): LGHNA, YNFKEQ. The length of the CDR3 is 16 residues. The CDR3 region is CASSQAQGAGSYGYTF. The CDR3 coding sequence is TGTGCCAGCAGCCAAGCCCAGGGGGCTGGAAGCTATGGCTACACCTTC.

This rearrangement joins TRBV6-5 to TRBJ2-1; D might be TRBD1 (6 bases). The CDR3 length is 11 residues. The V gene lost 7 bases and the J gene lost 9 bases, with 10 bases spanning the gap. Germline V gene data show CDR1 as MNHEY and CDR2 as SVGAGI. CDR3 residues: CASNQGSEQFF. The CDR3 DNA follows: TGTGCCAGCAACCAGGGGAGTGAGCAGTTCTTC.

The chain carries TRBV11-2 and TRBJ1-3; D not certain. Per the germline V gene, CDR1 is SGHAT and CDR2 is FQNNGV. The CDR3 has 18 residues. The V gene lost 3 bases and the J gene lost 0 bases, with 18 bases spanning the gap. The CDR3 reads CASSFSGFVRGSGNTIYF. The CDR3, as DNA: TGTGCCAGCAGCTTTAGTGGGTTTGTGCGAGGCTCTGGAAACACCATATATTTT.

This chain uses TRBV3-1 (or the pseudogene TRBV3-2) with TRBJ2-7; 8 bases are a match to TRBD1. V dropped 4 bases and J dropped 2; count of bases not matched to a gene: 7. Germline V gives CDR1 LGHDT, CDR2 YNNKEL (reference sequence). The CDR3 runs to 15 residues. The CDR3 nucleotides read TGTGCCAGCAGCCCCCGGACAGGGAGGACCTACGAGCAGTACTTC. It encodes CASSPRTGRTYEQYF.

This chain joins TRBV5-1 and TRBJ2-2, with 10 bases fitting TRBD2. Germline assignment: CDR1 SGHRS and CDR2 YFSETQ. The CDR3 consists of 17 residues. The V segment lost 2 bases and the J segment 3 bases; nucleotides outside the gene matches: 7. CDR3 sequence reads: CASSLGSGRSYTGELFF. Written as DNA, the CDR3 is TGCGCCAGCAGCTTAGGTAGCGGGAGGTCGTACACCGGGGAGCTGTTTTTT.

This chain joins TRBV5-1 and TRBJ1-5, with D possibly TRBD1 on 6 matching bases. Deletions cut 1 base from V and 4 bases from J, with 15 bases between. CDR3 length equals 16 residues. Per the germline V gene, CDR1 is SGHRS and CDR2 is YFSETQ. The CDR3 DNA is TGCGCCAGCAGCTTGACAGGGAAATCGGAGAATCAGCCCCAGCATTTT. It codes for CASSLTGKSENQPQHF.

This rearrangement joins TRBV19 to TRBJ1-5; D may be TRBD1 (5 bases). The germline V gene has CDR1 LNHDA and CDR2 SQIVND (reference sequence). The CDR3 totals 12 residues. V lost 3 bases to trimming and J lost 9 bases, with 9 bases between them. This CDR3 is CASSMGGGPQHF. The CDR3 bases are TGTGCCAGTAGTATGGGCGGGGGGCCCCAGCATTTT.

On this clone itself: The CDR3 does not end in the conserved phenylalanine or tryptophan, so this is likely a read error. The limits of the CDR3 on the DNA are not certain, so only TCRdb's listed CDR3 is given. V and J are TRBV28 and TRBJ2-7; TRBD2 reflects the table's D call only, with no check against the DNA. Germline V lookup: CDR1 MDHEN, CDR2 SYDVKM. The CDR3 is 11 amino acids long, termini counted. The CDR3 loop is CASSRGRAGNN.

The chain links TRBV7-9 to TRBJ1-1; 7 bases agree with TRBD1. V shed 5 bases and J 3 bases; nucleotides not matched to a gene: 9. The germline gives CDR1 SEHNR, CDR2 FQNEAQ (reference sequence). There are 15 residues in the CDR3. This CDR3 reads CASSDNRGGDTEAFF. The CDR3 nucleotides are TGTGCCAGCAGCGACAACAGGGGAGGAGACACTGAAGCTTTCTTT.

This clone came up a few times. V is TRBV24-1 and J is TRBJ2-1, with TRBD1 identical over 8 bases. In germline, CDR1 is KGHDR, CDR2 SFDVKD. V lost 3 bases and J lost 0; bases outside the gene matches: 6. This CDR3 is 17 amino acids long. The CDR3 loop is CATSDAGGPSSYNEQFF. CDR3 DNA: TGTGCCACCAGTGATGCAGGGGGCCCAAGCTCCTACAATGAGCAGTTCTTC.

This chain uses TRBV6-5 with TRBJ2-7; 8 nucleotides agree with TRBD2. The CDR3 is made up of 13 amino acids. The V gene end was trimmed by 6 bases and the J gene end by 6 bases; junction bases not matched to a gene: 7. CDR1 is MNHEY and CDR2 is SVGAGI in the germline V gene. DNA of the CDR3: TGTGCCAGCAGGGGCCGGGGGGGGACCGAGCAGTACTTC. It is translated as CASRGRGGTEQYF.